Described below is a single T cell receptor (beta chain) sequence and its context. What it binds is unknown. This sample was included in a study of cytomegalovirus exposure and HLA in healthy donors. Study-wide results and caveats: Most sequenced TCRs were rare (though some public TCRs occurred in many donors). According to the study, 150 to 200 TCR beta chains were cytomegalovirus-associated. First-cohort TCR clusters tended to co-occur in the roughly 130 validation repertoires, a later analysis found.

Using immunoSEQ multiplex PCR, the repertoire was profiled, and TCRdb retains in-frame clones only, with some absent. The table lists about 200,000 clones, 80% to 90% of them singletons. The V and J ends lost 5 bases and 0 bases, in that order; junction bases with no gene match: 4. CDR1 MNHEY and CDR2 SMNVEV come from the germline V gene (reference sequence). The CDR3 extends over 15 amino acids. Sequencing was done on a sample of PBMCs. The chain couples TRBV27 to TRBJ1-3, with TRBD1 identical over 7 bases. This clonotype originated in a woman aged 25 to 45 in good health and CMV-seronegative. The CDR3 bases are TGTGCCAGCAGTCAGGACAGGAACTCTGGAAACACCATATATTTT. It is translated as CASSQDRNSGNTIYF.